One and the same sample provided the 11 T cell receptor beta chains below, sequenced in a study of blood T cells in healthy people across ages. The use of a sample-barcoded 5' primer and a J-beta primer mix characterized a second PCR of roughly 6 to 11 cycles. Each CDR3 protein is one row after TCRdb ran MiXCR on the 5' RACE reads. The table records over a million distinct CDR3 sequences, roughly 45% of them present only once. The material sequenced was blood. The receptors originated from a woman aged 18-29 years in good health.

CDR3 in DNA: TGTGCCAGCAACCCTAGCGGGGTGGCCCGGCTCTACAATGAGCAGTTCTTC. Translating gives CASNPSGVARLYNEQFF. The V gene is TRBV28, the J gene TRBJ2-1; 9 bases are a match to TRBD2. Germline-derived CDR1 and CDR2 are MDHEN and SYDVKM. The CDR3 loop spans 17 amino acids. With V trimmed by 7 bases and J by 3 bases, 13 bases remained unmatched.

V and J are TRBV27 and TRBJ2-1; TRBD2 agrees at 8 bases. In germline, CDR1 is MNHEY, CDR2 SMNVEV (reference sequence). Trimming at V came to 5 bases and at J to 9 bases, leaving 12 bases not matched to a gene. The CDR3 spans 15 residues. In DNA, the CDR3 is TGTGCCAGCAGTCCCCTGCCGGGAGGGCCTTCTGAGCAGTTCTTC. Protein product: CASSPLPGGPSEQFF.

The V call is TRBV29-1, the J call TRBJ2-3; D is ambiguous. Germline V gene data show CDR1 as SQVTM and CDR2 as ANQGSEA. This CDR3 is built from 13 residues. The ends were cut back, 7 bases at V and 2 bases at J, with 13 bases in the middle. The CDR3 here is CSGFGTVTDTQYF. The CDR3 DNA reads TGCAGCGGGTTTGGAACAGTCACAGATACGCAGTATTTT.

CDR3 sequence: CSATSGEGGNEQFF. The CDR3 DNA reads as TGCAGTGCAACCAGCGGGGAAGGGGGGAATGAGCAGTTCTTC. The genes are TRBV20-1 and TRBJ2-1; possibly TRBD2 for D (7 bases). The germline gives CDR1 DFQATT, CDR2 SNEGSKA (reference sequence). V was cut by 6 bases and J by 7 bases, with 19 bases left in between. The CDR3 consists of 14 residues.

About this clonotype: The junction and the germline gene differ at one end; a read error may be behind it. The chain recombines TRBV5-1 with TRBJ2-4; D is possibly TRBD2 (6 bases). The closer fit of TRBJ2-7 to the DNA end suggests the J call may be wrong. Germline V gene sequence: CDR1 SGHRS, CDR2 YFSETQ. The CDR3 contains 14 residues. The CDR3: CASSLGLELYEQYF. In DNA, the CDR3 is TGCGCCAGCAGTTTGGGACTCGAGTTATACGAGCAGTACTTC.

This clonotype was detected once. The chain carries TRBV11-3 and TRBJ2-2; D perhaps matches TRBD1 (5 bases). V lost 2 bases to trimming and J lost 2 bases, with 9 bases between them. This CDR3 has 15 residues. CDR1 is SGHNT and CDR2 is YENEEA in the germline V gene. The CDR3, as DNA: TGTGCCAGCAGCTTATGGGGCGAAAACACCGGGGAGCTGTTTTTT. Translation: CASSLWGENTGELFF.

This clonotype was recorded a few times. The chain recombines TRBV5-1 with TRBJ2-7, with 7 bases identical to TRBD2. Unmatched junction bases numbered 16, after V lost 5 bases and J lost 2 bases. The V gene's germline CDR1 is SGHRS and CDR2 YFSETQ. This CDR3 is built from 17 residues. The CDR3 coding sequence is TGCGCCAGCAGGCTGGAGCCATCCGGGACTACTCCCTACGAGCAGTACTTC. It yields the protein CASRLEPSGTTPYEQYF. Combining the CDR3 with reference TRBV5-1 and TRBJ2-7 gives the whole variable domain KAGVTQTPRYLIKTRGQQVTLSCSPISGHRSVSWYQQTPGQGLQFLFEYFSETQRNKGNFPGRFSGRQFSNSRSEMNVSTLELGDSALYLCASRLEPSGTTPYEQYFGPGTRLTVT.

The gene calls are TRBV6-1 and TRBJ2-7; 7 positions agree with TRBD1. Germline loops: CDR1 MNHNS, CDR2 SASEGT. V gave up 4 bases and J gave up 2 bases; unmatched junction bases: 11. This CDR3 is 16 amino acids long. As DNA, the CDR3 is TGTGCCAGCAGTGTGAGTGACAGGGTCAAGACCTACGAGCAGTACTTC. Residues: CASSVSDRVKTYEQYF.

The table lists this clonotype with a count of one. CDR3 residues: CASSLGGTGAGGYTF. The CDR3 DNA reads TGTGCCAGCAGCTTAGGAGGGACAGGGGCGGGTGGCTACACCTTC. V usage is TRBV7-9 and J usage is TRBJ1-2; TRBD1 matches at 10 bases. This CDR3 is built from 15 residues. V trimming: 1 base; J trimming: 7 bases; junction bases outside the gene matches: 6. From germline, CDR1 is SEHNR and CDR2 FQNEAQ (reference sequence). Full variable domain (missing parts from reference TRBV7-9 and TRBJ1-2): DTGVSQNPRHKITKRGQNVTFRCDPISEHNRLYWYRQTLGQGPEFLTYFQNEAQLEKSRLLSDRFSAERPKGSFSTLEIQRTEQGDSAMYLCASSLGGTGAGGYTFGSGTRLTVV.

The chain uses TRBV10-3 and TRBJ1-2; perhaps TRBD1 as D (5 bases). CDR1 is ENHRY, CDR2 SYGVKD, per germline. The CDR3 has 15 amino acids. Trimming cost V 11 bases and J 4 bases, with 23 bases left between them. CDR3 DNA: TGTGCCGCAAGGGGCAGTGGCCGATGGGTCTATGGCTACACCTTC. Encoded protein: CAARGSGRWVYGYTF.

V is TRBV6-1 and J is TRBJ2-7, with D uncertain. Trimming took off 6 bases at V and 7 bases at J, with 19 bases between the two ends. The CDR3 sequence is 14 residues long. From germline, CDR1 is MNHNS and CDR2 SASEGT. CDR3 residues: CASRGQVGYNEQYF. Here the CDR3 DNA reads TGTGCCAGCAGGGGTCAGGTGGGGTACAATGAGCAGTACTTC.